Shown below are 29 T cell receptor beta chains from a single sample sequenced in a study of blood T cell repertoires in COVID-19. Sequenced by immunoSEQ multiplex PCR; TCRdb stores in-frame clones only, minus some. The table has about 42,000 clones, 85% seen once. Sequenced sample: peripheral blood. These TCRs come from a man aged 45-65 years with active COVID-19.

This chain joins TRBV3-1 (or the pseudogene TRBV3-2) and TRBJ2-2, with D uncertain. The V end lost 6 bases, the J end lost 2 bases, and 10 bases lay between the germline ends. The CDR3 loop spans 14 amino acids. The V gene's germline CDR1 is LGHDT and CDR2 YNNKEL (reference sequence). The CDR3 DNA reads TGTGCCAGCAGTAAGACTTCAAACACCGGGGAGCTGTTTTTT. It encodes CASSKTSNTGELFF.

The J gene is TRBJ1-3, the V gene TRBV18, with unresolved D. The CDR3 covers 14 residues. Germline CDR1 is KGHSH and CDR2 is LQKENI. With 5 bases removed from V and 0 bases from J, the gap between germline ends came to 8 bases. The CDR3 here is CASSSGSSGNTIYF. In nucleotides, the CDR3 is TGTGCCAGCTCATCGGGGAGCTCTGGAAACACCATATATTTT.

This chain joins TRBV18 and TRBJ2-5; tentative D call: TRBD2 (6 bases). This CDR3 contains 15 residues. V dropped 0 bases and J dropped 4 bases, with 12 bases sitting between them. The germline CDR1 and CDR2 sequences are KGHSH and LQKENI. The CDR3 reads CASSPPGGAGETQYF. CDR3 nucleotides: TGTGCCAGCTCACCACCAGGCGGGGCGGGAGAGACCCAGTACTTC. Combining the CDR3 with reference TRBV18 and TRBJ2-5 gives the whole variable domain NAGVMQNPRHLVRRRGQEARLRCSPMKGHSHVYWYRQLPEEGLKFMVYLQKENIIDESGMPKERFSAEFPKEGPSILRIQQVVRGDSAAYFCASSPPGGAGETQYFGPGTRLLVL.

V is TRBV5-1 and J is TRBJ2-3; 8 bases are shared with TRBD2. The trim removed 4 bases at V and 4 bases at J, leaving 8 bases unmatched. This CDR3 spans 15 amino acids. CDR1 and CDR2 from the germline V gene are SGHRS and YFSETQ. CDR3 residues: CASSPGGGSADTQYF. In DNA, the CDR3 is TGCGCCAGCAGCCCCGGGGGGGGGAGCGCAGATACGCAGTATTTT.

The chain recombines TRBV11-3 with TRBJ2-3; TRBD2 agrees at 7 bases. The germline V gene encodes CDR1 SGHNT and CDR2 YENEEA. J lost 3 bases, V lost 0 bases, and 3 bases had no gene match. The CDR3 is 15 amino acids. CDR3: CASSLEIAGTDTQYF. DNA of the CDR3: TGTGCCAGCAGCTTAGAAATAGCGGGTACAGATACGCAGTATTTT. The full variable domain, with the rest looked up from reference TRBV11-3 and TRBJ2-3, is EAGVVQSPRYKIIEKKQPVAFWCNPISGHNTLYWYLQNLGQGPELLIRYENEEAVDDSQLPKDRFSAERLKGVDSTLKIQPAELGDSAVYLCASSLEIAGTDTQYFGPGTRLTVL.

V and J are TRBV7-2 and TRBJ2-7; TRBD2 is a possible D gene (5 bases). Per germline, CDR1 SGHTA and CDR2 FQGNSA. The germline V and J ends were trimmed by 5 bases and 0 bases, with 17 bases remaining between them. CDR3 length equals 16 residues. The CDR3 loop reads CASSPTQTTSSYEQYF. The CDR3 DNA follows: TGTGCCAGCAGCCCCACCCAGACTACCAGCTCCTACGAGCAGTACTTC.

This clone has only one observation. This rearrangement joins TRBV18 to TRBJ1-2; 7 bases line up with TRBD1. Germline V gives CDR1 KGHSH, CDR2 LQKENI. Unmatched junction bases numbered 9, after V lost 3 bases and J lost 2 bases. The CDR3 consists of 16 residues. The CDR3, as DNA: TGTGCCAGCTCACCCCTACAGGGGCTCGGGAACTATGGCTACACCTTC. It codes for CASSPLQGLGNYGYTF.

The chain has TRBV4-1 and TRBJ1-2; D not resolved. Germline CDR1 and CDR2: MGHRA and YSYEKL. The V gene lost 1 base and the J gene lost 4 bases, with 10 bases spanning the gap. The CDR3 loop spans 14 amino acids. CDR3 in amino acids: CASSQGGPPYGYTF. The DNA of the CDR3 is TGCGCCAGCAGCCAAGGTGGGCCCCCCTATGGCTACACCTTC.

This clone was seen a handful of times. V is TRBV6-2 or TRBV6-3 and J is TRBJ1-2, with 10 positions matching TRBD1. The V gene's germline CDR1 is MNHEY and CDR2 SVGEGT. The CDR3 has 17 residues. J was trimmed by 5 bases and V by 4 bases; bases with no gene match: 13. CDR3 coding DNA: TGTGCCAGCAGTTTTCTTCCTGGACGGGACAGGGGATATGGCTACACCTTC. Its protein is CASSFLPGRDRGYGYTF.

This clone turned up a few times. This sequence joins TRBV5-1 and TRBJ2-7; 10 bases are a match to TRBD2. The length of the CDR3 is 15 residues. Germline CDR1 is SGHRS and CDR2 is YFSETQ. Trimming removed 1 base from V and 3 bases from J; junction bases left unmatched: 4. The DNA for the CDR3 is TGCGCCAGCAGCTTGACTAGCGGGATGAACTACGAGCAGTACTTC. Protein sequence: CASSLTSGMNYEQYF.

V is TRBV5-1 and J is TRBJ2-2; D gene uncertain. The length of the CDR3 is 15 residues. CDR1 is SGHRS, CDR2 YFSETQ, per germline. Trimming took off 2 bases at V and 5 bases at J, with 13 bases between the two ends. The CDR3 loop is CASSFSTVSTGELFF. For the CDR3, the DNA is TGCGCCAGCAGCTTTTCTACAGTATCAACCGGGGAGCTGTTTTTT.

J is TRBJ2-1 and V is TRBV14; 8 nucleotides align to TRBD2. J was trimmed by 6 bases and V by 2 bases; bases with no gene match: 12. The CDR3 is 17 residues long. Germline assignment: CDR1 SGHDN and CDR2 FVKESK. DNA for the CDR3: TGTGCCAGCAGCCAATTCCTGCTAGCGGGCCGTTCCAATGAGCAGTTCTTC. Translated: CASSQFLLAGRSNEQFF.

The chain combines TRBV5-1 with TRBJ2-3; D uncertain. The germline V and J ends were trimmed by 4 bases and 4 bases, with 16 bases remaining between them. The CDR3 is 15 amino acids. Germline values: CDR1 SGHRS, CDR2 YFSETQ. CDR3 loop: CASSTGSKGADTQYF. DNA for the CDR3: TGCGCCAGCAGCACTGGGTCGAAAGGAGCAGATACGCAGTATTTT.

This chain joins TRBV7-9 and TRBJ2-2, with D tentatively TRBD2 (5 bases). Trimming left V 5 bases short and J 5 bases short, with 18 bases between. The germline gives CDR1 SEHNR, CDR2 FQNEAQ (reference sequence). This CDR3 has 16 amino acids. The CDR3 spells CASSLGRFGDTGELFF. DNA for the CDR3: TGTGCCAGCAGCCTCGGGCGCTTCGGGGATACCGGGGAGCTGTTTTTT.

The chain employs TRBV4-1 and TRBJ2-5; TRBD1 aligns across 7 bases. CDR1 and CDR2 (germline): MGHRA, YSYEKL. This CDR3 is built from 13 residues. Losses at the gene ends were 4 bases for V and 4 bases for J; bases not matched to a gene: 3. CDR3 in DNA: TGCGCCAGCAGCCTCGGGACAGTAGAGACCCAGTACTTC. This codes for CASSLGTVETQYF.

The V and J genes are TRBV18 and TRBJ1-1, with 10 bases fitting TRBD1. The V gene end was trimmed by 4 bases and the J gene end by 1 base; junction bases not matched to a gene: 15. This CDR3 is 19 amino acids long. Germline CDR1 KGHSH, CDR2 LQKENI. CDR3 region: CASSLSPGQGKGKNTEAFF. CDR3 coding DNA: TGTGCCAGCTCACTCTCCCCGGGACAGGGGAAAGGGAAGAACACTGAAGCTTTCTTT.

The V call is TRBV5-6, the J call TRBJ1-5, with D possibly TRBD1 on 5 matching bases. Looked up from germline, CDR1 is SGHDT and CDR2 is YYEEEE. Trimming took 0 bases from V and 4 from J, leaving 8 bases between them. This CDR3 is built from 14 residues. For the CDR3, the DNA is TGTGCCAGCAGCTTGGGCGGGGCGAATCAGCCCCAGCATTTT. This translates into CASSLGGANQPQHF.

The chain is built from TRBV6-2 or TRBV6-3 and TRBJ2-4; 10 bases fit TRBD2. Germline lookup yields CDR1 MNHEY and CDR2 SVGEGT. This CDR3 contains 15 residues. The V and J ends lost 0 bases and 8 bases, in that order; junction bases with no gene match: 4. The CDR3 loop reads CASSYSSGGLHIQYF. The DNA for the CDR3 is TGTGCCAGCAGTTACTCTAGCGGGGGGCTCCACATTCAGTACTTC.

The chain joins TRBV27 to TRBJ2-3; TRBD2 agrees at 13 bases. Germline lookup yields CDR1 MNHEY and CDR2 SMNVEV (reference sequence). Unmatched junction bases numbered 2, after V lost 2 bases and J lost 6 bases. This CDR3 is 15 amino acids long. The CDR3 DNA reads as TGTGCCAGCAGTTTAGGACTAGCGGGAGTTGATACGCAGTATTTT. Translation: CASSLGLAGVDTQYF.

This chain links TRBV5-1 with TRBJ2-2, with D possibly matching TRBD1 (7 bases). Germline V CDR1 and CDR2: SGHRS, YFSETQ. The V and J ends lost 4 bases and 6 bases respectively, with 16 bases between them. CDR3 length: 15 residues. CDR3 region: CASSDQGGKPGELFF. CDR3 DNA: TGCGCCAGCAGCGACCAGGGGGGTAAACCCGGGGAGCTGTTTTTT.

This chain joins TRBV5-6 and TRBJ2-1; TRBD2 matches at 9 bases. The CDR3 runs 14 residues. Unmatched junction bases numbered 4, after V lost 1 base and J lost 8 bases. Germline CDR1 and CDR2: SGHDT and YYEEEE. The CDR3 region has the DNA TGTGCCAGCAGCTTGACTAGCGGGCCGGATGAGCAGTTCTTC. The encoded protein is CASSLTSGPDEQFF.

There are a few counts of this clone. This rearrangement joins TRBV7-9 to TRBJ2-1; 12 positions match TRBD2. The CDR3 has 18 amino acids. In germline, CDR1 is SEHNR, CDR2 FQNEAQ (reference sequence). Trimming removed 5 bases from V and 1 base from J; junction bases left unmatched: 9. This chain's CDR3 is CASSPSILAGGSYNEQFF. The DNA for the CDR3 is TGTGCCAGCAGCCCCAGCATTCTAGCGGGAGGGTCCTACAATGAGCAGTTCTTC. Full variable domain (remainder filled in from reference TRBV7-9 and TRBJ2-1): DTGVSQNPRHKITKRGQNVTFRCDPISEHNRLYWYRQTLGQGPEFLTYFQNEAQLEKSRLLSDRFSAERPKGSFSTLEIQRTEQGDSAMYLCASSPSILAGGSYNEQFFGPGTRLTVL.

This clone was counted between two and nine times. V gene TRBV6-2 or TRBV6-3 combines with J gene TRBJ2-7; 11 bases are shared with TRBD1. Germline CDR1 and CDR2: MNHEY and SVGEGT. This CDR3 comprises 15 residues. Trimming took 4 bases from V and 3 from J; bases not matched to a gene: 5. CDR3 sequence: CASSSMGQGVYEQYF. The CDR3, as DNA: TGTGCCAGCAGTTCCATGGGACAGGGGGTCTACGAGCAGTACTTC.

This chain joins TRBV10-3 and TRBJ1-1; a weak D match, TRBD1 (5 bases). From germline, CDR1 is ENHRY and CDR2 SYGVKD. V shed 2 bases and J shed 1 base, with 8 bases lying between them. CDR3 size: 14 residues. CDR3 sequence (DNA): TGTGCCATCAGTGAGCGCGGGGGGAACACTGAAGCTTTCTTT. The encoded protein is CAISERGGNTEAFF.

The genes are TRBV25-1 and TRBJ1-3; no definite D call. The CDR3 consists of 13 residues. The germline V gene has CDR1 MGHDK and CDR2 SYGVNS. V dropped 8 bases and J dropped 7 bases, with 15 bases sitting between them. The CDR3 loop reads CASSLGGLNTIYF. CDR3 nucleotide sequence: TGTGCCAGCTCCCTCGGAGGGCTCAACACCATATATTTT.

Written as DNA, the CDR3 is TGTGCCAGCACTGGGGGCCCGCGATACGATACGCAGTATTTT. Its protein product is CASTGGPRYDTQYF. The gene calls are TRBV6-6 and TRBJ2-3, with D possibly TRBD1 on 6 matching bases. The CDR3 loop spans 14 amino acids. The V end lost 7 bases, the J end lost 6 bases, and 17 bases lay between the germline ends. Germline CDR1 MNHNY, CDR2 SVGAGI (reference sequence).

The rearrangement uses TRBV6-6 and TRBJ2-2; a possible D gene is TRBD1 (5 bases). There are 15 residues in the CDR3. Per the germline V gene, CDR1 is MNHNY and CDR2 is SVGAGI (reference sequence). Deletions cut 2 bases from V and 4 bases from J, with 11 bases between. The CDR3 nucleotides are TGTGCCAGCAGTTACGCCCAGGGTCGCACCGGGGAGCTGTTTTTT. Protein: CASSYAQGRTGELFF.

The chain joins TRBV12-3 or TRBV12-4 to TRBJ2-3; 8 nucleotides align to TRBD2. The CDR3 is 12 residues long. J was trimmed by 6 bases and V by 6 bases; bases with no gene match: 2. CDR3 sequence reads: CASSIAGDTQYF. The DNA for the CDR3 is TGTGCCAGCAGCATAGCGGGGGATACGCAGTATTTT.

This sequence joins TRBV29-1 and TRBJ2-7; possibly TRBD1 for D (6 bases). The CDR3 sequence is 13 residues long. Between the trimmed V and J ends, which lost 4 bases and 4 bases, there was a span of 14 bases. The V gene's germline CDR1 is SQVTM and CDR2 ANQGSEA. The CDR3 here is CSVAGQSGYEQYF. The DNA for the CDR3 is TGCAGCGTTGCAGGACAGTCGGGGTACGAGCAGTACTTC.